This TCR delta chain was sequenced during a study of γδ T cells in repeated Plasmodium falciparum infection. Study in general: The natural-infection arm compared Malian children under seasonal malaria with matched Australian children. Sampling occurred at baseline, pre-infection for selected infections, and 21 days post-infection. Malian repertoires were sampled cross-sectionally without transmission and longitudinally through febrile malaria. Study results and limitations: Repeated controlled infections reportedly drove waves of new clonotype selection in Vdelta2-negative, mostly Vdelta1+, gammadelta repertoires.

Gammadelta T cells were flow-sorted from PBMC into Vgamma9/Vdelta2+ and Vdelta2-negative populations for bulk analysis. TCRdb re-processed the multiplex PCR reads via CATT. The sample records 53,000 or so delta-chain clones, roughly 2% being singletons. The length of the CDR3 is 24 residues. Germline lookup yields CDR1 TVYSNPD and CDR2 GDNSRS (reference sequence). This clone has only a few counts. The antigen remains unidentified. The amino acid sequence in TCRdb belongs to a much larger clone and departs from this DNA's translation at residues 16 and 22, likely a sequencing read error; the sequence shown is translated from the DNA.

The V gene was identified as TRDV3, while no J gene was called; the table calls TRDD3, which could not be checked here. Input material: gamma-delta T cells from blood. This sequence originates from a pool of human donors (malaria-infected and uninfected, not separated). CDR3 loop: CASRNPLSYPTPYWGTFLTAQFFF. As DNA, the CDR3 is TGTGCCTCCAGAAACCCCCTTTCCTACCCCACCCCTTACTGGGGGACCTTTTTGACAGCACAATTCTTCTTT.